This T cell receptor (beta chain) was observed in a study of blood T cell repertoires in COVID-19. Measured with immunoSEQ multiplex PCR; TCRdb has only the in-frame clones, and not every one. The sample records around 160,000 clones, around four fifths being singletons. CDR1 is KGHSH, CDR2 LQKENI, per germline. This CDR3 contains 18 residues. Trimming left V 3 bases short and J 5 bases short, with 25 bases between. The sequenced sample was PBMCs or T cells enriched from blood (not recorded which). The rearrangement links TRBV18 to TRBJ1-1, with D possibly TRBD1 on 5 matching bases. The sequence was collected from a woman in her sixties or seventies who had recovered from COVID-19. The CDR3 DNA is TGTGCCAGCTCACCTCCCCCGGGGCGACTTTCGGGGGGAACTGAAGCTTTCTTT. Translation: CASSPPPGRLSGGTEAFF.